One T cell receptor (beta chain) is described in this entry. Two negative PCRs, clearance, or symptom resolution characterized the recovered Cohort 3 donors. The source of the sample is a study of blood T cell repertoires in COVID-19. Study at large: Samples of COVID-19 (acute and convalescent) were obtained from the United States, Italy and Spain. In each case, the material was cDNA or gDNA derived from T cells, B-cell-depleted T cells, or PBMCs.

Profiling relied on immunoSEQ multiplex PCR, and the TCRdb table lists in-frame clones only, not all of them. The table lists hundreds of thousands of clones, roughly 90% of them singletons, with around a tenth in the top ten. From germline, CDR1 is WNHNN and CDR2 SYGVQD (reference sequence). V dropped 5 bases and J dropped 9; count of bases not matched to a gene: 5. CDR3 size: 13 residues. The origin of this receptor is a woman aged 40 to 49 who had recovered from COVID-19. The chain is built from TRBV10-1 and TRBJ2-1; 9 nucleotides match TRBD2. The specimen sequenced was PBMCs or T cells enriched from blood (not recorded which). CDR3 sequence: CASSSGGNGEQFF. The CDR3 coding sequence is TGCGCCAGCAGTAGCGGGGGGAATGGTGAGCAGTTCTTC.